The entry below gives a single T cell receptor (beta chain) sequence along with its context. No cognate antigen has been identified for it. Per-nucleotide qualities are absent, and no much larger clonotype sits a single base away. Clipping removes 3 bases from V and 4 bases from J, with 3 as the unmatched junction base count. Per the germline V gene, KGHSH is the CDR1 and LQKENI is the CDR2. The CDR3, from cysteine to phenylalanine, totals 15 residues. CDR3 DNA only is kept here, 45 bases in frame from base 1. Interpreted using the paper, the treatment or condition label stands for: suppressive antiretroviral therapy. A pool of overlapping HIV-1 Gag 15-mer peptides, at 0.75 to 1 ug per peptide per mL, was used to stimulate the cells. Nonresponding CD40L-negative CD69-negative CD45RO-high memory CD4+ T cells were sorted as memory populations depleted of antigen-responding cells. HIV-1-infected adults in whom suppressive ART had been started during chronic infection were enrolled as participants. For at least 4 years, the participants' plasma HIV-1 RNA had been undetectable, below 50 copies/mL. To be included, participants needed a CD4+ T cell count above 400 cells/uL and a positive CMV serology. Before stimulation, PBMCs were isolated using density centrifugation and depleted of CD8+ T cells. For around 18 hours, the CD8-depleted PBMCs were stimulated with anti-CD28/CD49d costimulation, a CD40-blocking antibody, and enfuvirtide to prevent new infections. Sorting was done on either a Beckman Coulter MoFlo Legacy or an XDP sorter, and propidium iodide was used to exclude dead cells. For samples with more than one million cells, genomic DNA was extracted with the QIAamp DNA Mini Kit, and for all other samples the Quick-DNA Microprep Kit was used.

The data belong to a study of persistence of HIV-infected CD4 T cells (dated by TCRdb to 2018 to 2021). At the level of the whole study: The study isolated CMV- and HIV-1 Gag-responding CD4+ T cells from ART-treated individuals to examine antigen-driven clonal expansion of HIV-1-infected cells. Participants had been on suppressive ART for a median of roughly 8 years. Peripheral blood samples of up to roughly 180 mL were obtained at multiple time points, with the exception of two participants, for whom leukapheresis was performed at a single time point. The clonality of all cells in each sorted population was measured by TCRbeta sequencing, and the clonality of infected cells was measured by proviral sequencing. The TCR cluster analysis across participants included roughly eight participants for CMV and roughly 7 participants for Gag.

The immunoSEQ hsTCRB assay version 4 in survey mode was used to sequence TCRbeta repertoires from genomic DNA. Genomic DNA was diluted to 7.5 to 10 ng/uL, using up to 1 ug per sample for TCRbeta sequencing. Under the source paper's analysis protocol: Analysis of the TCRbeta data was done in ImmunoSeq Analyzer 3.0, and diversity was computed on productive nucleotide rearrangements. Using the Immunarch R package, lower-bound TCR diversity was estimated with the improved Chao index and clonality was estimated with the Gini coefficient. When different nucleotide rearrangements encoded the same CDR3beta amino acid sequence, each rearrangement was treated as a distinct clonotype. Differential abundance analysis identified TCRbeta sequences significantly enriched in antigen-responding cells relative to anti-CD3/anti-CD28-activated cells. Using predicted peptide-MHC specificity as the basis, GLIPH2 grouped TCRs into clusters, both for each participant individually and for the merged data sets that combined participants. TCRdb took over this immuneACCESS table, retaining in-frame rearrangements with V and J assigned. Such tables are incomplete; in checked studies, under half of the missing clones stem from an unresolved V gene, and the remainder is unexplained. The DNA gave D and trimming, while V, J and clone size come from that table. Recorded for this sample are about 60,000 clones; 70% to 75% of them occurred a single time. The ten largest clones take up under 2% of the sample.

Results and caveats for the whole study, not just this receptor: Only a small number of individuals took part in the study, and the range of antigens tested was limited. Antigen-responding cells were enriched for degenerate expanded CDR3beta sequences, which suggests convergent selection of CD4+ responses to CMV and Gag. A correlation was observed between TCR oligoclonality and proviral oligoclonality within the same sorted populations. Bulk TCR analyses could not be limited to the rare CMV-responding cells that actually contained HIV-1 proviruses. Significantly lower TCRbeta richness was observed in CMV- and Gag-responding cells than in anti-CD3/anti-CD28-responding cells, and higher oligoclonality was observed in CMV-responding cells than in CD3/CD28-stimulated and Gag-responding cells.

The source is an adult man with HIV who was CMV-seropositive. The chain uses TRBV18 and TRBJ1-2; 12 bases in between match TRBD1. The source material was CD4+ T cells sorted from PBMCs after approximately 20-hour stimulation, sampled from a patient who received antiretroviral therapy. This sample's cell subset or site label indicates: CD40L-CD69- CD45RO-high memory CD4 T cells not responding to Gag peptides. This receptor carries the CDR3 CASSPRGQGAYGYTF. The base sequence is TGTGCCAGCTCACCGAGGGGACAGGGGGCCTATGGCTACACCTTC.